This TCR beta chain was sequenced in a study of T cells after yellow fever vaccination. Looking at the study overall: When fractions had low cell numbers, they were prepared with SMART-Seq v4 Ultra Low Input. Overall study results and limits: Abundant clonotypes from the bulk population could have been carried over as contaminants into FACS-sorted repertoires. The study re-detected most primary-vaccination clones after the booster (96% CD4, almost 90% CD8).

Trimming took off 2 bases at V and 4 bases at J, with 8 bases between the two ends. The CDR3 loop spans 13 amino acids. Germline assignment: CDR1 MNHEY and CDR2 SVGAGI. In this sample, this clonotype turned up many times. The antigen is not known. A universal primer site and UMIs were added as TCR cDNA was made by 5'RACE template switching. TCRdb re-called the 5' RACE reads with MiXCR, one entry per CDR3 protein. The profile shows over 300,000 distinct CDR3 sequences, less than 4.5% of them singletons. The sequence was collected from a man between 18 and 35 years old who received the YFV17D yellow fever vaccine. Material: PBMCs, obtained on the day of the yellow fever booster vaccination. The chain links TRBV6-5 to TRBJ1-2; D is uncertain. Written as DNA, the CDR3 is TGTGCCAGCAGTTACCGTCGGGGCTATGGCTACACCTTC. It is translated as CASSYRRGYGYTF.